One and the same sample provided the 20 T cell receptor beta chains below, sequenced in a study of blood T cell repertoires in COVID-19. The method was immunoSEQ multiplex PCR; TCRdb's version includes in-frame clones alone and lacks a portion of them. This sample has approximately 340,000 clones, with 65% to 85% found just once. Sequencing was carried out using peripheral blood. The receptors were gathered from a man between 25 and 39 years old with active or convalescent COVID-19.

The rearrangement links TRBV11-3 to TRBJ1-1; D is ambiguous. Trimming removed 8 bases at V and 1 base at J, with 8 bases between. Germline V gene lookup returns CDR1 SGHNT and CDR2 YENEEA. The CDR3 covers 12 residues. The CDR3 nucleotides are TGTGCCAGCGGGCAGCCGAACACTGAAGCTTTCTTT. This sequence encodes CASGQPNTEAFF.

This clone occurred once. CDR3 protein: CASSYGTGGNTIYF. The CDR3 DNA reads as TGTGCCAGCAGTTACGGTACAGGTGGAAACACCATATATTTT. The J gene is TRBJ1-3, the V gene TRBV6-5; a possible D gene is TRBD1 (5 bases). The CDR3 covers 14 residues. Germline CDR1 and CDR2: MNHEY and SVGAGI. The V and J ends lost 2 bases and 3 bases respectively, with 8 bases between them.

This clone was detected only once. One end of the junction fails to match germline, which may point to a read error. The rearrangement links TRBV20-1 to TRBJ2-1, with D possibly TRBD2 on 7 matching bases. This CDR3 is 10 amino acids long. Looked up from germline, CDR1 is DFQATT and CDR2 is SNEGSKA (reference sequence). The CDR3 sequence is CSARSRGGIF. CDR3 DNA sequence: TGCAGTGCTCGATCTAGGGGGGGAATCTTC.

The chain uses TRBV28 and TRBJ2-3, with a tentative D call TRBD1 (6 bases). This CDR3 is built from 16 residues. In germline, CDR1 is MDHEN, CDR2 SYDVKM. Trimming took off 5 bases at V and 0 bases at J, with 15 bases between the two ends. CDR3 DNA sequence: TGTGCCAGCAGTCAAGTCACAGGGAAAAGCACAGATACGCAGTATTTT. Amino acid sequence: CASSQVTGKSTDTQYF. Using reference TRBV28 and TRBJ2-3 for the parts outside the CDR3, the full variable domain is DVKVTQSSRYLVKRTGEKVFLECVQDMDHENMFWYRQDPGLGLRLIYFSYDVKMKEKGDIPEGYSVSREKKERFSLILESASTNQTSMYLCASSQVTGKSTDTQYFGPGTRLTVL.

This clone came up once. The V call is TRBV6-2 or TRBV6-3, the J call TRBJ2-3; TRBD2 agrees at 7 bases. Germline CDR1 reads MNHEY; CDR2 reads SVGEGT. The J segment lost 6 bases and the V segment lost 6 bases, leaving 15 bases of the junction unmatched. The CDR3 totals 16 residues. CDR3 residues: CASSLPGAGKGDTQYF. CDR3 sequence (DNA): TGTGCCAGCAGCCTCCCTGGAGCGGGGAAAGGTGATACGCAGTATTTT.

The chain uses TRBV12-3 or TRBV12-4 and TRBJ1-1; D possibly corresponds to TRBD1 (5 bases). V was shortened by 5 bases and J by 6 bases, with 10 bases between the two germline ends. CDR3 length: 12 residues. CDR3 sequence reads: CASSKGFSEAFF. CDR3 nucleotides: TGTGCCAGCAGTAAGGGGTTCTCTGAAGCTTTCTTT.

This chain joins TRBV27 and TRBJ2-3; 9 bases are a match to TRBD1. From germline, CDR1 is MNHEY and CDR2 SMNVEV (reference sequence). Trimming removed 5 bases from V and 5 bases from J; junction bases left unmatched: 5. The CDR3 is made up of 14 amino acids. CDR3 bases: TGTGCCAGCAGTGACAGGGGGGTCAAAGATACGCAGTATTTT. It yields the protein CASSDRGVKDTQYF.

V usage is TRBV28 and J usage is TRBJ2-1; D may be TRBD2 (6 bases). The CDR3 has 11 amino acids. V was clipped by 3 bases and J by 15 bases, with 12 bases between them. Germline V CDR1 and CDR2: MDHEN, SYDVKM. The CDR3 nucleotides read TGTGCCAGCAGTTTGGAGGGAGAGGGGTTCTTC. It encodes CASSLEGEGFF.

The V and J genes are TRBV7-2 and TRBJ2-7, with 7 bases identical to TRBD1. The V segment lost 5 bases and the J segment 2 bases; nucleotides outside the gene matches: 9. CDR3 length equals 15 residues. Germline V gives CDR1 SGHTA, CDR2 FQGNSA. CDR3 sequence: CASSKTAGQAYEQYF. CDR3 coding DNA: TGTGCCAGCAGCAAAACCGCAGGACAGGCCTACGAGCAGTACTTC.

The CDR3 region is CASRLAGGTGELFF. CDR3 nucleotides: TGTGCCAGCAGGTTAGCGGGAGGGACCGGGGAGCTGTTTTTT. The chain carries TRBV9 and TRBJ2-2; 11 positions match TRBD2. V dropped 5 bases and J dropped 5; count of bases not matched to a gene: 2. CDR1 is SGDLS and CDR2 is YYNGEE in the germline V gene. The CDR3 spans 14 residues.

This chain connects TRBV15 to TRBJ2-7, with a weak D call TRBD1 (6 bases). The V end was cut by 0 bases, the J end by 0 bases, with 24 bases between. Germline V gene data show CDR1 as LNHNV and CDR2 as YYDKDF (reference sequence). This CDR3 has 20 residues. CDR3 nucleotide sequence: TGTGCCACCAGCAGAGATCCCCTCGCGTTGCCGAGACAGGACTCCTACGAGCAGTACTTC. Translated, it gives CATSRDPLALPRQDSYEQYF.

About this clone itself: A junction end diverges from the germline sequence, so it may reflect a read error. This rearrangement joins TRBV6-2 or TRBV6-3 to TRBJ1-6; 10 nucleotides match TRBD1. The germline V gene has CDR1 MNHEY and CDR2 SVGEGT. The CDR3 covers 18 residues. CDR3 nucleotide sequence: TGTGCCAGCAGTTACCCCCAGACGGACAGGGGGTATATTTCACCCCTCCACTTT. Encoded protein: CASSYPQTDRGYISPLHF.

This clone has a single count. The chain carries TRBV15 and TRBJ2-5; D might be TRBD2 (5 bases). Germline CDR1 LNHNV, CDR2 YYDKDF (reference sequence). The CDR3 runs to 17 residues. The V end was cut by 2 bases, the J end by 2 bases, with 18 bases between. CDR3 region: CATSRSGSLTSQETQYF. CDR3 nucleotide sequence: TGTGCCACCAGCAGATCGGGGAGTCTTACAAGTCAAGAGACCCAGTACTTC. Supplemented by reference TRBV15 and TRBJ2-5, the full variable domain reads DAMVIQNPRYQVTQFGKPVTLSCSQTLNHNVMYWYQQKSSQAPKLLFHYYDKDFNNEADTPDNFQSRRPNTSFCFLDIRSPGLGDTAMYLCATSRSGSLTSQETQYFGPGTRLLVL.

The chain joins TRBV4-1 to TRBJ2-7, with 9 bases identical to TRBD1. The length of the CDR3 is 14 residues. Trimming took 4 bases from V and 5 from J; bases not matched to a gene: 6. Looked up from germline, CDR1 is MGHRA and CDR2 is YSYEKL. CDR3 in amino acids: CASSPRDRDDEQYF. Here the CDR3 DNA reads TGCGCCAGCAGCCCCCGGGACAGGGATGACGAGCAGTACTTC.

V and J are TRBV2 and TRBJ2-7; 9 bases match TRBD1. V lost 10 bases and J lost 5; bases outside the gene matches: 9. Germline CDR1 is SNHLY and CDR2 is FYNNEI. The CDR3 runs 13 residues. The CDR3 loop reads CATLGQGRDEQYF. For the CDR3, the DNA is TGTGCCACCCTCGGACAGGGGAGGGACGAGCAGTACTTC.

The rearrangement links TRBV28 to TRBJ1-3; D remains ambiguous. The CDR3 contains 16 residues. Looked up from germline, CDR1 is MDHEN and CDR2 is SYDVKM. Trimming removed 5 bases at V and 0 bases at J, with 14 bases between. CDR3 loop: CASSPSAEFSGNTIYF. For the CDR3, the DNA is TGTGCCAGCAGTCCCTCGGCGGAATTCTCTGGAAACACCATATATTTT.

V gene TRBV10-3 combines with J gene TRBJ2-1; D may be TRBD2 (6 bases). Germline values: CDR1 ENHRY, CDR2 SYGVKD. The length of the CDR3 is 13 residues. The V gene lost 6 bases and the J gene lost 3 bases, with 9 bases spanning the gap. CDR3 in amino acids: CAISGGVYNEQFF. CDR3 bases: TGTGCCATCAGCGGGGGTGTCTACAATGAGCAGTTCTTC.

The chain combines TRBV27 with TRBJ2-1; 9 nucleotides align to TRBD2. Germline CDR1 reads MNHEY; CDR2 reads SMNVEV (reference sequence). CDR3 length: 16 residues. The V segment lost 7 bases and the J segment 9 bases; nucleotides outside the gene matches: 16. The CDR3 coding sequence is TGTGCCAGCACCATTCATAGCGGGGGCCCCTGGACTGAGCAGTTCTTC. Residues: CASTIHSGGPWTEQFF.

This clone was detected a few times. This sequence joins TRBV5-4 and TRBJ2-1, with TRBD2 matching 10 bases. Per the germline V gene, CDR1 is SGHNT and CDR2 is YYREEE (reference sequence). The CDR3 covers 15 residues. The J segment lost 5 bases and the V segment lost 0 bases, leaving 2 bases of the junction unmatched. The CDR3 is CASSLESGGDNEQFF. The CDR3 DNA is TGTGCCAGCAGCTTGGAAAGCGGGGGGGACAATGAGCAGTTCTTC.

The chain is built from TRBV28 and TRBJ2-1, with TRBD2 identical over 10 bases. The CDR3 totals 13 residues. Per the germline V gene, CDR1 is MDHEN and CDR2 is SYDVKM. The J segment lost 10 bases and the V segment lost 4 bases, leaving 4 bases of the junction unmatched. CDR3 nucleotide sequence: TGTGCCAGCAGTTCCCAGGGACTAGCGGAGCAGTTCTTC. It encodes CASSSQGLAEQFF.